This TCR beta chain originates from a study of cytomegalovirus exposure and HLA in healthy donors. Study-level points and caveats: Later analysis identified several of the most significant clusters that appeared linked to common viral pathogens. By a later analysis, the bulk of CMV-associated TCR beta chains appeared HLA-restricted.

13 Jbeta primers and 60 Vbeta primers were used for the PCR. Clones were read by immunoSEQ multiplex PCR, and TCRdb kept only the in-frame ones, dropping some. The table lists more than 55,000 clones, 65% to 90% of them singletons, with 1.5% to 2% in the top ten. In regard to this clone: Its specificity is unknown.

Germline V gives CDR1 MDHEN, CDR2 SYDVKM. The CDR3 sequence is 12 residues long. Trimming shortened V by 10 bases and J by 0 bases, and 7 bases separated the two germline ends. Sequencing input: PBMCs. V and J are TRBV28 and TRBJ2-1; D perhaps matches TRBD1 (5 bases). The TCR sequence derives from a human donor in good health. For the CDR3, the DNA is TGTGCCACGGACACCTCCTACAATGAGCAGTTCTTC. Its protein is CATDTSYNEQFF.